The source of this TCR beta chain is a study of cytomegalovirus exposure and HLA in healthy donors. Regarding the study as a whole: Investigators reported more than 150 TCR beta chains as tied to cytomegalovirus. Confirmation was obtained in vitro that three CMV-associated chains are specific for CMV antigens. The classifier reportedly diagnosed cytomegalovirus status with high specificity and sensitivity.

This clone was seen a few times. Its target is not known. Use of 60 Vbeta and 13 Jbeta primers characterized the PCR. In the source study's methods: Later analysis identified tens of millions of unique TCR beta chains, about 11 million shared. TCRdb's copy holds only in-frame clones and misses some; the assay was immunoSEQ multiplex PCR. That table supplies the V and J calls and clone size; D and trimming were determined from the DNA. The repertoire includes 85,000 to 130,000 clones, 10% of them detected once, and less than 6% sits in the top ten. The CDR3 loop spans 13 amino acids. Looked up from germline, CDR1 is SQVTM and CDR2 is ANQGSEA. Trimming at V came to 4 bases and at J to 2 bases, leaving 2 bases not matched to a gene.

The rearrangement uses TRBV29-1 and TRBJ2-3; the match to TRBD2 covers 8 bases. The sequenced sample was PBMCs. This clonotype was sampled from a man in his forties in good health and CMV-seropositive. DNA for the CDR3: TGCAGCGTTGCCGGGAGGGCCACAGATACGCAGTATTTT. Translated: CSVAGRATDTQYF.